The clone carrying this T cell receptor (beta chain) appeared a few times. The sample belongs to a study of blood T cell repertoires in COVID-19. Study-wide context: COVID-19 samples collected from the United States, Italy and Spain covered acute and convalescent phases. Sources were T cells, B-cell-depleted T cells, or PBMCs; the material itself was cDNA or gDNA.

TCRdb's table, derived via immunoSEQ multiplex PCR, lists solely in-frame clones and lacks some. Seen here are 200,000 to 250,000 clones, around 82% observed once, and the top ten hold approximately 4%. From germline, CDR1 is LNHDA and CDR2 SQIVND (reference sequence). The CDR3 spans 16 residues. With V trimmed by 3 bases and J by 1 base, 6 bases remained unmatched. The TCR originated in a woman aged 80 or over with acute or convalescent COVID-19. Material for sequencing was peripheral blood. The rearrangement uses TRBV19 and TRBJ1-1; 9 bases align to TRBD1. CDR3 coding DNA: TGTGCCAGTAGTATTGCGACAGGGGGGCGGAACACTGAAGCTTTCTTT. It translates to CASSIATGGRNTEAFF.